The 22 T cell receptor beta chains in this list originate from one sample, sequenced in a study of T cells in Graves' hyperthyroidism and ophthalmopathy. TCR beta CDR3 region amplification was performed from RNA transcripts. An initial round of RT-PCR targeting the TCR CDR3 relied on the HTBI primer set. MiXCR, run by TCRdb on the multiplex PCR reads, gives a single entry per CDR3 protein. The sample lists some 570,000 distinct CDR3 sequences, 14% occurring once. Sequencing was carried out using blood. The receptor source for this set is a woman younger than 35 with Graves' ophthalmopathy.

This chain uses TRBV9 with TRBJ2-5; TRBD2 matches at 7 bases. Losses at the gene ends were 4 bases for V and 3 bases for J; bases not matched to a gene: 6. CDR1 is SGDLS and CDR2 is YYNGEE in the germline V gene. The CDR3 is 14 residues long. The DNA of the CDR3 is TGTGCCAGCAGCAGGACTAGTCGGGAAGAGACCCAGTACTTC. It encodes CASSRTSREETQYF. The variable domain in full, with the rest retrieved from reference TRBV9 and TRBJ2-5, is DSGVTQTPKHLITATGQRVTLRCSPRSGDLSVYWYQQSLDQGLQFLIQYYNGEERAKGNILERFSAQQFPDLHSELNLSSLELGDSALYFCASSRTSREETQYFGPGTRLLVL.

Regarding this clonotype: A much larger clone differs by one base, so this may be a read error. The chain is built from TRBV11-3 and TRBJ2-1; 10 bases match TRBD1. CDR3 length equals 16 residues. CDR1 and CDR2 (germline): SGHNT, YENEEA. This CDR3 is CASSLAGTGDYNELFF. CDR3 coding DNA: TGTGCCAGCAGCTTAGCCGGGACAGGGGATTACAATGAGCTGTTCTTC. Full variable domain (missing parts from reference TRBV11-3 and TRBJ2-1): EAGVVQSPRYKIIEKKQPVAFWCNPISGHNTLYWYLQNLGQGPELLIRYENEEAVDDSQLPKDRFSAERLKGVDSTLKIQPAELGDSAVYLCASSLAGTGDYNELFFGPGTRLTVL.

This clonotype has a handful of counts. The genes are TRBV6-5 and TRBJ2-1; 7 bases match TRBD2. Germline CDR1 is MNHEY and CDR2 is SVGAGI. Unmatched junction bases numbered 5, after V lost 2 bases and J lost 7 bases. There are 14 residues in the CDR3. The DNA for the CDR3 is TGTGCCAGCAGTTACGGGGGGGATTGGAATGAGCAGTTCTTC. Translation: CASSYGGDWNEQFF.

On this clonotype: Since a much larger clone is just one base distant, this may be a read error. The V gene is TRBV20-1, the J gene TRBJ2-7, with D uncertain. CDR3 length: 12 residues. Per the germline V gene, CDR1 is DFQATT and CDR2 is SNEGSKA (reference sequence). The ends were cut back, 8 bases at V and 0 bases at J, with 11 bases in the middle. CDR3 sequence: CSPFYGSYEQYF. CDR3 coding DNA: TGCAGTCCCTTTTACGGCTCCTACGAGCAGTACTTC.

Details on this clonotype: Possible read error: a much larger clone is one base away. V is TRBV28 and J is TRBJ1-5; 11 nucleotides match TRBD1. Germline values: CDR1 MDHEN, CDR2 SYDVKM. The CDR3 consists of 17 residues. The CDR3 spells CASSSSMGQGGIQPRHF. The CDR3, as DNA: TGTGCCAGCAGTTCCTCCATGGGACAGGGGGGAATTCAGCCCCGGCATTTT.

This clonotype was observed at least ten times. This chain connects TRBV7-2 to TRBJ2-3; D gene ambiguous. Per germline, CDR1 SGHTA and CDR2 FQGNSA. V was cut by 5 bases and J by 5 bases, with 11 bases left in between. The CDR3 consists of 13 residues. CDR3 nucleotide sequence: TGTGCCAGCAGCCAACAACGCCTAGATACGCAGTATTTT. Its translation: CASSQQRLDTQYF.

This clonotype has at least ten counts. V gene TRBV28 combines with J gene TRBJ1-2; unclear D gene. The CDR3 totals 12 residues. CDR1 MDHEN and CDR2 SYDVKM come from the germline V gene. Trimming removed 1 base from V and 6 bases from J, with 6 bases in between. The CDR3 loop is CASSLYQNGYTF. CDR3 nucleotides: TGTGCCAGCAGTTTATACCAAAATGGCTACACCTTC.

This clonotype was counted ten times or more. The chain combines TRBV9 with TRBJ1-2; D uncertain. Germline CDR1 and CDR2: SGDLS and YYNGEE. The CDR3 sequence is 12 residues long. V lost 6 bases, J lost 9 bases, and 15 bases lay in between. The CDR3: CASNSGGRSYTF. For the CDR3, the DNA is TGTGCCAGCAACTCAGGAGGTAGGAGCTACACCTTC.

This clonotype was recorded many times. This chain uses TRBV24-1 with TRBJ2-7; the D gene is possibly TRBD1 (5 bases). Germline loops: CDR1 KGHDR, CDR2 SFDVKD. Deletions cut 5 bases from V and 2 bases from J, with 12 bases between. This CDR3 spans 14 amino acids. The CDR3 DNA sequence: TGTGCCACCAGTGCCATACAGGCTCCCTACGAGCAGTACTTC. It is translated as CATSAIQAPYEQYF.

The V gene is TRBV5-1, the J gene TRBJ1-2; no definite D call. This CDR3 has 14 amino acids. V was pared by 3 bases and J by 4 bases, with 13 bases between. Germline V CDR1 and CDR2: SGHRS, YFSETQ. The CDR3 DNA is TGCGCCAGCAGCTACGAGAGGGCCTCCTATGGCTACACCTTC. This translates into CASSYERASYGYTF. Full variable domain (outside the CDR3, taken from reference TRBV5-1 and TRBJ1-2): KAGVTQTPRYLIKTRGQQVTLSCSPISGHRSVSWYQQTPGQGLQFLFEYFSETQRNKGNFPGRFSGRQFSNSRSEMNVSTLELGDSALYLCASSYERASYGYTFGSGTRLTVV.

This clonotype was detected many times. The chain recombines TRBV6-1 with TRBJ1-5; 9 nucleotides match TRBD1. This CDR3 comprises 15 residues. The V and J ends lost 5 bases and 3 bases, in that order; junction bases with no gene match: 5. Germline V gene sequence: CDR1 MNHNS, CDR2 SASEGT. CDR3 in amino acids: CASSTGTGNNQPQHF. The DNA of the CDR3 is TGTGCCAGCAGTACCGGGACAGGGAACAATCAGCCCCAGCATTTT.

This clonotype appeared many times. This chain uses TRBV7-2 with TRBJ2-5, with 8 bases aligning to TRBD2. Losses at the gene ends were 6 bases for V and 5 bases for J; bases not matched to a gene: 5. The CDR3 contains 13 residues. Germline V gives CDR1 SGHTA, CDR2 FQGNSA. The CDR3 reads CASSFRGGETQYF. The CDR3, as DNA: TGTGCCAGCAGTTTTCGGGGGGGGGAGACCCAGTACTTC.

In this sample, this clonotype turned up a few times. The rearrangement links TRBV5-6 to TRBJ1-2; 8 positions agree with TRBD1. Trimming cost V 4 bases and J 8 bases; bases outside gene matches: 10. Germline V lookup: CDR1 SGHDT, CDR2 YYEEEE. The CDR3 is made up of 14 amino acids. This chain's CDR3 is CASSPAGGAAGYTF. The CDR3 coding sequence is TGTGCCAGCAGCCCAGCAGGGGGCGCTGCCGGCTACACCTTC.

This clonotype showed up many times. This sequence joins TRBV28 and TRBJ2-1; 11 positions match TRBD2. Germline CDR1 MDHEN, CDR2 SYDVKM. This CDR3 has 17 amino acids. The J segment lost 5 bases and the V segment lost 9 bases, leaving 15 bases of the junction unmatched. The CDR3 DNA is TGTGCCAGAGGGCCCCTAACCCTAGCGGGGGGCAACAATGAGCAGTTCTTC. The encoded protein is CARGPLTLAGGNNEQFF. Based on the CDR3 plus reference TRBV28 and TRBJ2-1, the full variable domain is DVKVTQSSRYLVKRTGEKVFLECVQDMDHENMFWYRQDPGLGLRLIYFSYDVKMKEKGDIPEGYSVSREKKERFSLILESASTNQTSMYLCARGPLTLAGGNNEQFFGPGTRLTVL.

This clonotype was observed at least ten times. The chain uses TRBV2 and TRBJ2-1; no firm D call. Between the trimmed V and J ends, which lost 1 base and 4 bases, there was a span of 5 bases. The germline V gene has CDR1 SNHLY and CDR2 FYNNEI. The CDR3 is made up of 13 amino acids. CDR3 sequence (DNA): TGTGCCAGCAGTGAAGAGCCTTACAATGAGCAGTTCTTC. Amino acids: CASSEEPYNEQFF.

The sample holds a few counts of this clonotype. A much larger clone differs by one base, so this may be a read error. V usage is TRBV4-2 and J usage is TRBJ2-6; no reliable D call. V was trimmed by 5 bases and J by 0 bases, leaving 5 bases between them. The CDR3 contains 14 residues. Germline-derived CDR1 and CDR2 are LGHNA and YNFKEQ. CDR3 coding DNA: TGTGCCAGCAGCTCAGTCTCTGGGGCCAACGTCCTGACTTTC. It translates to CASSSVSGANVLTF.

This clonotype was counted a few times. The chain combines TRBV6-1 with TRBJ2-5, with D tentatively TRBD1 (8 bases). V lost 5 bases, J lost 1 base, and 14 bases lay in between. The CDR3 extends over 15 amino acids. Germline-derived CDR1 and CDR2 are MNHNS and SASEGT. The DNA for the CDR3 is TGTGCCAGCAGTCATACAGGGGGGGCCCAAGAGACCCAGTACTTC. Translation gives CASSHTGGAQETQYF.

As DNA, the CDR3 is TGTGCCAGCAGCCGGGGACCGAACTCCTACGAGCAGTACTTC. This encodes CASSRGPNSYEQYF. This rearrangement joins TRBV9 to TRBJ2-7; D possibly uses TRBD1 or TRBD2 (5 bases each). V lost 4 bases to trimming and J lost 0 bases, with 11 bases between them. Germline CDR1 reads SGDLS; CDR2 reads YYNGEE. This CDR3 spans 14 amino acids.

The chain is built from TRBV2 and TRBJ2-7; 12 bases align to TRBD2. J gave up 7 bases and V 6 bases, and 7 bases lay outside the gene matches. The CDR3 runs to 14 residues. The germline gives CDR1 SNHLY, CDR2 FYNNEI. The chain's CDR3 is CASRATSGSWEQYF. The CDR3, as DNA: TGTGCCAGCAGGGCGACTAGCGGGAGTTGGGAGCAGTACTTC.

This clonotype came up many times. The chain is built from TRBV28 and TRBJ2-7; 10 bases fit TRBD2. Trimming cost V 3 bases and J 4 bases; bases outside gene matches: 6. CDR1 and CDR2 (germline): MDHEN, SYDVKM. This CDR3 is built from 15 residues. CDR3 residues: CASSFGTGLAYEQYF. The CDR3 DNA reads TGTGCCAGCAGTTTCGGAACGGGACTAGCGTACGAGCAGTACTTC.

This clonotype appeared many times. The chain combines TRBV11-2 with TRBJ1-5; D not certain. The germline CDR1 and CDR2 sequences are SGHAT and FQNNGV. The CDR3 has 16 amino acids. Deletions cut 4 bases from V and 6 bases from J, with 19 bases between. CDR3 residues: CASSSMGGSVIQPQHF. CDR3 bases: TGTGCCAGCAGCTCTATGGGAGGTTCGGTGATTCAGCCCCAGCATTTT.

The chain carries TRBV29-1 and TRBJ2-7; weak D call: TRBD2 (5 bases). CDR1 SQVTM and CDR2 ANQGSEA come from the germline V gene. This CDR3 has 15 amino acids. The V end was cut by 1 base, the J end by 0 bases, with 13 bases between. This CDR3 is CSVEVGIPSSYEQYF. For the CDR3, the DNA is TGCAGCGTTGAAGTCGGGATCCCGAGCTCCTACGAGCAGTACTTC.